The rows below give T cell receptor beta chains drawn from one sample of a study of Ad26.COV2.S vaccination and SARS-CoV-2 variants. Using immunoSEQ multiplex PCR, the repertoire was profiled, and TCRdb retains in-frame clones only, with some absent. The sample consists of about 370,000 clones, approximately 91% of them appearing once. This specimen consisted of peripheral blood, obtained in a trial of Ad26.COV2.S vaccine versus placebo. The receptors here all came from a person aged 18-65 years who received the Ad26.COV2.S COVID-19 vaccine or a placebo. Both conserved end residues are part of each CDR3. The order of the fields is D gene, clone size, V gene, J gene, CDR3 DNA, CDR3 protein. A D gene is named only where the DNA matches it firmly. Not every row has a clone size; where given, it reads once, few, many or a size class.

-	-	TRBV4-1	TRBJ2-6	TGCGCCAGCAGCCCGGACTATTTGTTCGGGGCCAACGTCCTGACTTTC	CASSPDYLFGANVLTF
TRBD1	-	TRBV11-1	TRBJ1-6	TGTGCCAGCAGCCCATACAGGGGTAATTCACCCCTCCACTTT	CASSPYRGNSPLHF
-	once	TRBV5-1	TRBJ2-7	TGCGCCAGCAGCTTGTCTGGGGGACTCTCCTACGAGCAGTACTTC	CASSLSGGLSYEQYF
-	-	TRBV5-1	TRBJ1-1	TGCGCCAGCAGGCAAAAGAACACTGAAGCTTTCTTT	CASRQKNTEAFF
TRBD2	once	TRBV6-2/TRBV6-3	TRBJ2-3	TGTGCCAGCAGTTACATGGCTAGCGGAACTAGCACAGATACGCAGTATTTT	CASSYMASGTSTDTQYF
-	-	TRBV6-5	TRBJ1-1	TGTGCCAGCATGTTAGCCTTCGATTCCACTGAAGCTTTCTTT	CASMLAFDSTEAFF
TRBD2	-	TRBV4-2	TRBJ2-1	TGTGCCAGCAGCCAAGATCCCCTAGCGGGGGTGGCTGAGCAGTTCTTC	CASSQDPLAGVAEQFF
TRBD1	-	TRBV3-1/TRBV3-2	TRBJ1-2	TGTGCCAGCAGCCCAGGAACCGGGACAGGCTATGGCTACACCTTC	CASSPGTGTGYGYTF
TRBD1	-	TRBV5-1	TRBJ1-1	TGCGCCAGCAGCTTGAAAACAGGGGCTGGCGGAGCTTTCTTT	CASSLKTGAGGAFF
-	-	TRBV5-1	TRBJ1-2	TGCGCCAGCAGCTTGGACAGCCCCCCAGATGGCTACACCTTC	CASSLDSPPDGYTF
-	-	TRBV5-1	TRBJ2-5	TGCGCCAGCAGCTTGATGGTCCAAGAGACCCAGTACTTC	CASSLMVQETQYF
TRBD1	-	TRBV6-6	TRBJ1-3	TGTGCCAGCAGTTACCCCCTCTGGCAGGGGGCAAACACCATATATTTT	CASSYPLWQGANTIYF
-	-	TRBV12-3/TRBV12-4	TRBJ1-2	TGTGCCAGCAGTTTACTGGGGGGCTACGGCTACACCTTC	CASSLLGGYGYTF
-	once	TRBV5-1	TRBJ2-7	TGCGCCAGCAGGTACTCCAGGAATTCCTACGAGCAGTACTTC	CASRYSRNSYEQYF
TRBD1	-	TRBV29-1	TRBJ2-3	TGTAGCGGAGGCGGACAGGGGGGAAATACGCAGTATTTT	CSGGGQGGNTQYF
-	-	TRBV30	TRBJ2-6	TGTGCCTGGAGCTACGATAGCTCTGGGGCCAACGTCCTGACTTTC	CAWSYDSSGANVLTF
TRBD1	-	TRBV6-5	TRBJ2-2	TGTGCCAGCTCTACAGGGGGCGCGGGCGGGGAGCTGTTTTTT	CASSTGGAGGELFF
-	once	TRBV5-1	TRBJ2-5	TGCGCCAGCAGCTGGACAGTAAAAGAGACCCAGTACTTC	CASSWTVKETQYF
TRBD2	-	TRBV5-1	TRBJ2-3	TGCGCCAGCAGCTTATCCGCCCTTAGCGGGGGGGAGACAGATACGCAGTATTTT	CASSLSALSGGETDTQYF
-	-	TRBV6-5	TRBJ1-1	TGTGCCAGCAGGGACAGACCTTCTGAAGCTTTCTTT	CASRDRPSEAFF
TRBD1	-	TRBV7-6	TRBJ2-2	TGTGCCAGCAGAAGGACAGGTGGGGACACCGGGGAGCTGTTTTTT	CASRRTGGDTGELFF
TRBD1	few	TRBV6-2/TRBV6-3	TRBJ1-1	TGTGCCAGCAGTTACGAGAACAGGGGGCTCGAAGCTTTCTTT	CASSYENRGLEAFF
TRBD2	-	TRBV5-8	TRBJ2-5	TGTGCCAGCAGCTCAGGGACTAGCGGGGTCCAAGAGACCCAGTACTTC	CASSSGTSGVQETQYF